Shown below are 13 T cell receptor beta chains from a single sample sequenced in a study of blood T cell repertoires in COVID-19 (TCRdb year 2020). The method behind the library was the immunoSEQ multiplex PCR assay. The immuneACCESS repertoire file appears here via TCRdb, limited to in-frame rearrangements. These files lack a portion of the clones; in checked studies, under half of the deficit traces to unresolved V genes, and the cause of the others is not known. Across this sample there are 95,000 to 150,000 clones, with 85% to 90% seen only once. Around 9.9% of the sample comes from the top ten. Sequencing was carried out using peripheral blood. The receptors were sampled from a man at least 80 years old with acute or convalescent COVID-19.

V gene TRBV18 combines with J gene TRBJ1-2; 7 nucleotides match TRBD1. The junction had 6 bases not matched to a gene; V was cut back by 3 bases and J by 8 bases. The germline gives CDR1 KGHSH, CDR2 LQKENI. This CDR3 has 13 amino acids. The CDR3 DNA follows: TGTGCCAGCTCACCGGGACAGTTTGGGGGCTACACCTTC. Residues: CASSPGQFGGYTF.

The chain combines TRBV11-2 with TRBJ2-1; D is possibly TRBD1 (5 bases). V was pared by 1 base and J by 7 bases, with 8 bases between. The V gene's germline CDR1 is SGHAT and CDR2 FQNNGV. This CDR3 is built from 13 residues. The CDR3 coding sequence is TGTGCCAGCAGCTTAGTGCAGGGAAATGAGCAGTTCTTC. This gives the protein CASSLVQGNEQFF. Using reference TRBV11-2 and TRBJ2-1 for the parts outside the CDR3, the full variable domain is EAGVAQSPRYKIIEKRQSVAFWCNPISGHATLYWYQQILGQGPKLLIQFQNNGVVDDSQLPKDRFSAERLKGVDSTLKIQPAKLEDSAVYLCASSLVQGNEQFFGPGTRLTVL.

The V and J genes are TRBV12-1 and TRBJ1-4. TRBV12-1 is a documented pseudogene. This CDR3 is built from 15 residues. CDR3 coding DNA: TGTGCCAGCAGCTCACTAGGGAGGTGGGATGAAAAACTGTTTTTT. It is translated as CASSSLGRWDEKLFF.

This clone has just a few counts. The chain is built from TRBV15 and TRBJ1-3; possibly TRBD1 for D (5 bases). Germline V lookup: CDR1 LNHNV, CDR2 YYDKDF (reference sequence). Deletions cut 0 bases from V and 0 bases from J, with 9 bases between. The CDR3 loop spans 16 amino acids. The CDR3 loop reads CATSRDPGVSGNTIYF. CDR3 sequence (DNA): TGTGCCACCAGCAGAGATCCGGGGGTCTCTGGAAACACCATATATTTT.

The chain employs TRBV5-1 and TRBJ1-1; 8 bases are shared with TRBD1. The CDR3 length is 14 residues. CDR1 and CDR2 from the germline V gene are SGHRS and YFSETQ. Losses at the gene ends were 5 bases for V and 5 bases for J; bases not matched to a gene: 8. The CDR3, as DNA: TGCGCCAGCAGGCCAGGGGGCGCCGAGACTGAAGCTTTCTTT. This codes for CASRPGGAETEAFF.

With respect to this clone: The identical CDR3 is also encoded by other nucleotide sequences in the sample. This rearrangement joins TRBV18 to TRBJ2-2, with 10 bases aligning to TRBD2. Germline trimming cut 1 base from V and 5 bases from J; bases unmatched to any gene: 7. Germline-derived CDR1 and CDR2 are KGHSH and LQKENI. The length of the CDR3 is 17 residues. The CDR3: CASSPRASGSGTGELFF. The CDR3 bases are TGTGCCAGCTCACCACGGGCTAGCGGGAGTGGGACCGGGGAGCTGTTTTTT.

This chain connects TRBV19 to TRBJ1-2; D not resolved. Germline CDR1 LNHDA, CDR2 SQIVND (reference sequence). This CDR3 comprises 13 residues. Trimming pared 5 bases from V and 8 bases from J, leaving 15 bases between. CDR3 DNA: TGTGCCAGTAGTTCTCTTCGAAGGGAGGGCTACACCTTC. This translates into CASSSLRREGYTF.

The V gene is TRBV6-5, the J gene TRBJ1-5; D remains ambiguous. Looked up from germline, CDR1 is MNHEY and CDR2 is SVGAGI. The V end was cut by 2 bases, the J end by 3 bases, with 5 bases between. This CDR3 comprises 13 residues. This CDR3 is CASSYPLNQPQHF. For the CDR3, the DNA is TGTGCCAGCAGTTACCCTCTCAATCAGCCCCAGCATTTT.

The chain combines TRBV9 with TRBJ2-2, with 12 bases fitting TRBD2. Germline V gene sequence: CDR1 SGDLS, CDR2 YYNGEE. The CDR3 has 16 residues. Germline trimming cut 3 bases from V and 4 bases from J; bases unmatched to any gene: 4. As DNA, the CDR3 is TGTGCCAGCAGCGCACTAGCGGGAGGTCTCACCGGGGAGCTGTTTTTT. It is translated as CASSALAGGLTGELFF.

This clone was counted a single time. The V and J genes are TRBV7-2 and TRBJ2-5; 8 bases fit TRBD2. CDR1 and CDR2 (germline): SGHTA, FQGNSA. The CDR3 extends over 15 amino acids. The V gene end was trimmed by 5 bases and the J gene end by 0 bases; junction bases not matched to a gene: 5. CDR3 in amino acids: CASSRSGSYQETQYF. DNA of the CDR3: TGTGCCAGCAGCAGGAGCGGGAGTTACCAAGAGACCCAGTACTTC.

The CDR3 reads CASSESRNQETQYF. The DNA of the CDR3 is TGTGCCAGCAGTGAATCCAGAAATCAAGAGACCCAGTACTTC. The chain uses TRBV2 and TRBJ2-5; D not resolved. In germline, CDR1 is SNHLY, CDR2 FYNNEI. V gave up 2 bases and J gave up 2 bases, with 9 bases separating them. This CDR3 is built from 14 residues.

The genes are TRBV6-6 and TRBJ2-7, with 8 bases matching TRBD1. This CDR3 comprises 14 residues. CDR1 MNHNY and CDR2 SVGAGI come from the germline V gene (reference sequence). V was pared by 5 bases and J by 5 bases, with 8 bases of the junction left unmatched. CDR3: CASSPTGAANEQYF. For the CDR3, the DNA is TGTGCCAGCAGTCCGACAGGGGCGGCCAACGAGCAGTACTTC.

On this clone itself: At one end, the junction sequence differs from germline, possibly due to a read error. V and J are TRBV7-2 and TRBJ2-1; 11 bases align to TRBD1. Germline V lookup: CDR1 SGHTA, CDR2 FQGNSA. The CDR3 spans 13 residues. CDR3: CASSVLSGTGGIF. The DNA for the CDR3 is TGTGCCAGCAGCGTTCTGTCGGGGACAGGGGGAATCTTC.